This T cell receptor beta chain was sequenced during a study of read filtering for tumor transcriptome and immune sequencing. In the study overall: DNase treatment preceded whole-transcriptome library preparation.

On this clonotype itself: Its matching antigen is unknown. With a far larger clone one base away, a read error is the likely cause.

Study-wide findings and caveats: Single-read clonotypes: roughly 81% of IR-seq clonotypes (around 4% of reads), around three quarters of RNA-seq clonotypes (roughly 49% of reads). Dropping single-read clonotypes raised IR-seq and RNA-seq shared-clonotype correlation.

Germline loops: CDR1 SGHVS, CDR2 FQNEAQ. The CDR3 is 11 residues long. The library was built from approximately 400 ng RNA with molecular barcoded adaptors for alpha/delta and beta/gamma chains. Each CDR3 protein gets one entry after TCRdb re-called the reads with MiXCR. The table shows about 50,000 distinct CDR3 sequences, with approximately 19% occurring only once. Sequences were obtained from a population of CD138-negative cells sorted from bone marrow. This rearrangement joins TRBV7-8 to TRBJ2-1; D is unclear. This TCR derives from a donor aged 40 or older with multiple myeloma. The CDR3 DNA reads as TGTGCCATAGTCTCCTACAATGAGCAGTCCTTC. It encodes CAIVSYNEQSF.